A single sample is the source of the 3 T cell receptor beta chains below, sequenced in a study of cytomegalovirus exposure and HLA in healthy donors. Profiled with immunoSEQ multiplex PCR; TCRdb holds only in-frame clones, not every one. The sample yields fewer than 250,000 clones, 70% to 90% seen once. Sequences were obtained from PBMCs. The source of these receptors is a woman under 30 in good health and CMV-seronegative.

The chain carries TRBV28 and TRBJ2-7; D not certain. This CDR3 region has 12 residues. The germline V gene encodes CDR1 MDHEN and CDR2 SYDVKM. V was cut by 9 bases and J by 3 bases, with 12 bases left in between. This CDR3 is CASYKEVYEQYF. In DNA, the CDR3 is TGTGCCAGTTATAAAGAGGTCTACGAGCAGTACTTC.

The V call is TRBV6-1, the J call TRBJ1-2; possible D gene TRBD1, 5 bases. Germline lookup yields CDR1 MNHNS and CDR2 SASEGT. The CDR3 runs to 13 residues. V was cut by 5 bases and J by 4 bases, with 11 bases left in between. CDR3 in amino acids: CASSLQVTYGYTF. CDR3 bases: TGTGCCAGCAGTCTACAGGTTACCTATGGCTACACCTTC.

V is TRBV7-8 and J is TRBJ1-4; D gene ambiguous. CDR1 and CDR2 from the germline V gene are SGHVS and FQNEAQ. V lost 3 bases and J lost 8, with 10 bases in between. The CDR3 is made up of 13 amino acids. The CDR3 is CASSLGKHEKLFF. DNA of the CDR3: TGTGCCAGCAGCTTGGGGAAACACGAAAAACTGTTTTTT. Together with reference TRBV7-8 and TRBJ1-4, the CDR3 gives the full variable domain: GAGVSQSPRYKVAKRGQDVALRCDPISGHVSLFWYQQALGQGPEFLTYFQNEAQLDKSGLPSDRFFAERPEGSVSTLKIQRTQQEDSAVYLCASSLGKHEKLFFGSGTQLSVL.